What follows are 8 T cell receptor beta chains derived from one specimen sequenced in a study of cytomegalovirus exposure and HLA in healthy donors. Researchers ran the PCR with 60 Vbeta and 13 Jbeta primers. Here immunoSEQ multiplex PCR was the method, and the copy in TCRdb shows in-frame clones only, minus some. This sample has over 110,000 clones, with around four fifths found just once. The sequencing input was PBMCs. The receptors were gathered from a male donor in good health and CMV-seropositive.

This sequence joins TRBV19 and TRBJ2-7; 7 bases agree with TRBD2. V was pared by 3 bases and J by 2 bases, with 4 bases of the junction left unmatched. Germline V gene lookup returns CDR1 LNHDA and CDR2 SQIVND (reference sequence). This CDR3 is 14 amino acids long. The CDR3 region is CASSMGGRTYEQYF. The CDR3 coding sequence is TGTGCCAGTAGTATGGGGGGGAGAACCTACGAGCAGTACTTC.

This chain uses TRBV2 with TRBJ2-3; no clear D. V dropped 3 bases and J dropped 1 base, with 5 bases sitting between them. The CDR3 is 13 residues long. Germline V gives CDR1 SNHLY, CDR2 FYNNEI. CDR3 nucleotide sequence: TGTGCCAGCAGTGAGTCTGGCACAGATACGCAGTATTTT. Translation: CASSESGTDTQYF.

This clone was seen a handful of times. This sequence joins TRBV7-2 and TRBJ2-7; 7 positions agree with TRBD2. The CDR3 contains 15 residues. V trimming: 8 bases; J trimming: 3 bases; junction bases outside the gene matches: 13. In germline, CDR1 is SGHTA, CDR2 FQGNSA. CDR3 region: CASANYLTGGYEQYF. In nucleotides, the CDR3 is TGTGCCAGCGCCAACTATTTAACGGGAGGCTACGAGCAGTACTTC. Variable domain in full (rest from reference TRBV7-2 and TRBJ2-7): GAGVSQSPSNKVTEKGKDVELRCDPISGHTALYWYRQSLGQGLEFLIYFQGNSAPDKSGLPSDRFSAERTGGSVSTLTIQRTQQEDSAVYLCASANYLTGGYEQYFGPGTRLTVT.

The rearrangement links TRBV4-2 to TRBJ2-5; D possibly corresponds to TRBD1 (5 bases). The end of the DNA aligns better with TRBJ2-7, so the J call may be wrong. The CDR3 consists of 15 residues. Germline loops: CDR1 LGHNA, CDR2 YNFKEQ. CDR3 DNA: TGTGCCAGCAGCCAAGATGAAGGGGAAGCCTACGAGCAGTACTTC. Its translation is CASSQDEGEAYEQYF.

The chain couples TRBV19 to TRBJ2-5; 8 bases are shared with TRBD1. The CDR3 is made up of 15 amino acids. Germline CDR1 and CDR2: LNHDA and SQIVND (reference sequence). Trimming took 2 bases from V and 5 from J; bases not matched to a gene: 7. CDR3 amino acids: CASSIRTGMGETQYF. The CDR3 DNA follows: TGTGCCAGTAGTATAAGGACAGGGATGGGGGAGACCCAGTACTTC.

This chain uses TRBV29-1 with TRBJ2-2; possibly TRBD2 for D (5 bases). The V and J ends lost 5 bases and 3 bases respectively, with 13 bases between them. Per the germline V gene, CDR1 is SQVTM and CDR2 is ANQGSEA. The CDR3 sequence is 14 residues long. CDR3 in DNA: TGCAGCGTTCTGATTCACGGGGACACCGGGGAGCTGTTTTTT. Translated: CSVLIHGDTGELFF.

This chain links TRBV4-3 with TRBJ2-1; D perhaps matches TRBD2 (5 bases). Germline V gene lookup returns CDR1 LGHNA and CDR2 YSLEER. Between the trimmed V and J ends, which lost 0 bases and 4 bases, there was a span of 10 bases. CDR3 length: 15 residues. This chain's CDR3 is CASSQELGLYNEQFF. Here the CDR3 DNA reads TGCGCCAGCAGCCAAGAACTAGGACTTTACAATGAGCAGTTCTTC.

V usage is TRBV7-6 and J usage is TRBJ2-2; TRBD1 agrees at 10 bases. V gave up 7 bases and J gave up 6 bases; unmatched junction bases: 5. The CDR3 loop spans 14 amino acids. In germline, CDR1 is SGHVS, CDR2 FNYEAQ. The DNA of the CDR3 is TGTGCCAGCAACAACGGACAGGGGGCCGGGGAGCTGTTTTTT. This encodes CASNNGQGAGELFF.